This T cell receptor beta chain was captured by sequencing in a study of cytomegalovirus exposure and HLA in healthy donors. General study points: Across donors, most TCRs were seen rarely, yet some public ones were widespread.

PCR amplification relied on 60 Vbeta primers (plus 13 Jbeta primers). TCRdb's table, derived via immunoSEQ multiplex PCR, lists solely in-frame clones and lacks some. Of some 150,000 clones in the sample, 50% to 75% were seen once. Turning to this clone: What it binds is unknown.

Nominally healthy donors provided the samples, though records likely missed some immune exposures. Germline CDR1 and CDR2: SGHAT and FQNNGV. CDR3 size: 14 residues. V was shortened by 5 bases and J by 4 bases, with 13 bases between the two germline ends. This chain links TRBV11-2 with TRBJ2-3, with D possibly being TRBD2 (6 bases). Specimen: PBMCs. This clonotype originated in a woman aged 60-70 years in good health and CMV-seropositive. CDR3 protein: CASSLARSPDTQYF. For the CDR3, the DNA is TGTGCCAGCAGCCTAGCGCGTTCGCCAGATACGCAGTATTTT.